The 28 T cell receptor beta chains reported below all come from one sample, sequenced in a study of tumor-infiltrating lymphocytes in primary liver carcinoma. Scientists recovered RNA and DNA together from roughly 20-30 mg of unsorted bulk tissue. Total RNA (around 500 ng) served as template for TCR beta cDNA synthesis primed by a constant-region primer. Libraries for TCR beta were built through three nested multiplex PCR rounds, which together made up a slightly modified ARM-PCR procedure. With TRBV1-TRBV30 forward primers and a C-beta reverse primer, the first two PCR rounds were run for around 10 cycles each. Each CDR3 protein gets one entry after TCRdb re-called the multiplex PCR reads with MiXCR. The sample lists fewer than 250,000 distinct CDR3 sequences; approximately 80% were seen once. The sequenced material came from tumor tissue from primary liver carcinoma. The source is a man aged 35 to 55 with primary liver carcinoma and hepatitis B virus infection.

With respect to this clonotype: A clone one base away is much larger, so this may be a read error. This sequence joins TRBV6-5 and TRBJ2-1; the D gene is possibly TRBD1 (7 bases). The length of the CDR3 is 13 residues. Germline lookup yields CDR1 MNHEY and CDR2 SVGAGI. V lost 10 bases, J lost 4 bases, and 14 bases lay in between. The CDR3 protein is CATRGRNYNEQFF. The CDR3 nucleotides read TGTGCCACCAGGGGGAGGAATTACAATGAGCAGTTCTTC.

As concerns this clonotype: Mismatch with germline at one junction end may stem from a read error. The chain carries TRBV12-3 or TRBV12-4 and TRBJ2-1; no firm D call. The CDR3 covers 16 residues. The CDR3: CASSLGGGLLNNDQFF. The DNA of the CDR3 is TGTGCCAGCAGTTTAGGAGGTGGCCTACTCAACAATGACCAGTTCTTC.

Turning to this clonotype: The germline gene is not matched at one end of the junction; a read error may be the cause. The V gene is TRBV10-2, the J gene TRBJ2-5; D remains ambiguous. The CDR3 has 15 residues. Germline V CDR1 and CDR2: WSHSY, SAAADI. The CDR3 is CTSTLRPAIEETQYF. The CDR3 DNA sequence: TGCACCAGCACACTCAGGCCTGCGATCGAAGAGACGCAGTACTTC.

Points on this clonotype: Compared with germline, one end of the junction differs, possibly owing to a read error. CDR3 nucleotides: TGCATCGTTGAGGGTGGAACTGAAGCTTTCTTT. Translation: CIVEGGTEAFF. The V and J genes are TRBV29-1 and TRBJ1-1; D gene ambiguous. This CDR3 region has 11 residues. Germline lookup yields CDR1 SQVTM and CDR2 ANQGSEA.

This chain joins TRBV29-1 and TRBJ2-7; 7 bases are shared with TRBD2. The CDR3 sequence is 13 residues long. Germline CDR1 and CDR2: SQVTM and ANQGSEA. The CDR3 loop is CSLHSRGGREQYF. Written as DNA, the CDR3 is TGCAGTCTTCATTCGAGGGGAGGGCGCGAGCAGTACTTC.

To note about this clonotype: The conserved phenylalanine or tryptophan normally closing the CDR3 is absent here, so this likely arose from a read error. The gene calls are TRBV6-5 and TRBJ1-4; no firm D call. Germline loops: CDR1 MNHEY, CDR2 SVGAGI. The CDR3 spans 12 residues. V lost 8 bases, J lost 7 bases, and 11 bases lay in between. Here the CDR3 DNA reads TGTGCCAGCGGGCGGGAGAGTGAAAAACTGTTTTGT. This translates into CASGRESEKLFC.

About this clonotype itself: The junction shows a germline mismatch at one end, possibly a read error. The chain recombines TRBV5-1 with TRBJ2-5, with D possibly being TRBD1 (5 bases). Germline V lookup: CDR1 SGHRS, CDR2 YFSETQ. The length of the CDR3 is 15 residues. The CDR3 spells CPSSLFQGQEETQYF. The DNA for the CDR3 is TGCCCCAGCAGCTTGTTTCAGGGCCAGGAAGAGACCCAGTACTTC.

As DNA, the CDR3 is TGTGCCAGCAGCCACGGTGTAGGGGACTACTATGGCTACACCTTC. It encodes CASSHGVGDYYGYTF. This chain connects TRBV14 to TRBJ1-2; maybe TRBD1 (5 bases). CDR1 SGHDN and CDR2 FVKESK come from the germline V gene. The ends were cut back, 3 bases at V and 3 bases at J, with 14 bases in the middle. The CDR3 sequence is 15 residues long.

In regard to this clonotype: Sequence at one end of the junction differs from germline and may be a read error. This chain uses TRBV6-2 or TRBV6-3 with TRBJ2-5, with 13 positions matching TRBD2. The CDR3 runs 18 residues. Germline assignment: CDR1 MNHEY and CDR2 SVGEGT. This chain's CDR3 is CDSSLTRRTSGRRETQYF. The CDR3 DNA reads as TGTGACAGCAGCCTTACCCGTCGGACTAGCGGGAGAAGGGAGACCCAGTACTTC.

As regards this clonotype: A read error may account for a junction end that differs from germline. The V call is TRBV6-1, the J call TRBJ2-1; possible D gene TRBD2, 5 bases. Germline values: CDR1 MNHNS, CDR2 SASEGT. The CDR3 loop spans 17 amino acids. The CDR3: CASSGRGTGSSNNEQFF. The CDR3 region has the DNA TGTGCCAGCAGTGGCAGAGGAACGGGATCGTCCAACAATGAGCAATTCTTC.

Remarks on this clonotype: The junction departs from germline at one end; a sequencing error may be responsible. The gene calls are TRBV4-2 and TRBJ2-7, with D possibly TRBD2 on 6 matching bases. CDR1 is LGHNA and CDR2 is YNFKEQ in the germline V gene. The CDR3 runs 15 residues. The CDR3 loop reads CASSPLGGKSNEQYF. The CDR3, as DNA: TGCGCCAGCAGCCCCTTAGGAGGGAAGAGTAACGAGCAGTACTTC.

The V and J genes are TRBV29-1 and TRBJ2-2; TRBD1 might be the D (6 bases). The CDR3 has 12 amino acids. CDR1 is SQVTM, CDR2 ANQGSEA, per germline. The CDR3 sequence is CRGTQGSGLLFF. Here the CDR3 DNA reads TGCAGAGGTACCCAGGGGTCCGGGCTGCTGTTTTTT.

The chain joins TRBV11-1 to TRBJ2-1; 8 bases match TRBD2. V was clipped by 0 bases and J by 13 bases; unmatched bases: 14. Germline V gene lookup returns CDR1 SGHAT and CDR2 FQDESV (reference sequence). This CDR3 region has 16 residues. The CDR3 loop reads CASSLAKRGRYNKQFF. The CDR3 DNA reads TGTGCCAGCAGCTTAGCGAAGCGGGGGCGCTACAATAAACAGTTCTTC. The complete variable domain, with remaining parts taken from reference TRBV11-1 and TRBJ2-1, reads EAEVAQSPRYKITEKSQAVAFWCDPISGHATLYWYRQILGQGPELLVQFQDESVVDDSQLPKDRFSAERLKGVDSTLKIQPAELGDSAMYLCASSLAKRGRYNKQFFGPGTRLTVL.

Comment on this clonotype: Germline is not matched at one junction end, which may reflect a read error. The chain uses TRBV2 and TRBJ2-1, with TRBD2 matching over 8 bases. Germline CDR1 and CDR2: SNHLY and FYNNEI. The CDR3 covers 14 residues. CDR3 residues: CASSQAGAVNEQFF. CDR3 DNA sequence: TGTGCCAGCAGTCAAGCGGGAGCGGTTAATGAGCAGTTCTTC. Full variable domain (rest looked up from reference TRBV2 and TRBJ2-1): EPEVTQTPSHQVTQMGQEVILRCVPISNHLYFYWYRQILGQKVEFLVSFYNNEISEKSEIFDDQFSVERPDGSNFTLKIRSTKLEDSAMYFCASSQAGAVNEQFFGPGTRLTVL.

This clonotype appeared a single time. One end of the junction is discordant with germline, which a read error may explain. The rearrangement uses TRBV10-3 and TRBJ2-4; unclear D gene. The CDR3 has 15 residues. Germline V gene sequence: CDR1 ENHRY, CDR2 SYGVKD. CDR3 coding DNA: TGTACCATCAGTGGCAACTGGGAAGCCAAAAACATTCAGTACTTC. It specifies CTISGNWEAKNIQYF.

To note about this clonotype: A read error is likely, as this CDR3 ends without the conserved phenylalanine or tryptophan. The chain uses TRBV6-1 and TRBJ2-1; TRBD2 might be the D (5 bases). Trimming took off 2 bases at V and 3 bases at J, with 8 bases between the two ends. The CDR3 extends over 14 amino acids. The germline V gene has CDR1 MNHNS and CDR2 SASEGT. The CDR3 coding sequence is TGTGCCAGCAGTGAAAACGGGGACTACAATGAGCAGTTCATC. Translating it yields CASSENGDYNEQFI.

This clonotype was detected once. Here the CDR3 omits its conserved ending phenylalanine or tryptophan, so a read error is the likely source. The rearrangement links TRBV11-3 to TRBJ2-1, with D unclear. CDR3 length equals 14 residues. Germline loops: CDR1 SGHNT, CDR2 YENEEA. The CDR3 here is CASSLGISNNEQFV. In nucleotides, the CDR3 is TGTGCCAGCAGCTTAGGCATCTCGAACAATGAACAGTTCGTC.

As to this clonotype: The junction departs from the called germline gene at one end, perhaps through a read error. The CDR3 DNA reads as TGTGCCAGGAATTACACGGCGGGAGACCTCAATGTGCAGTTCTTC. Encoded protein: CARNYTAGDLNVQFF. The chain is built from TRBV6-2 or TRBV6-3 and TRBJ2-1, with 7 nucleotides matching TRBD2. The V gene's germline CDR1 is MNHEY and CDR2 SVGEGT. The CDR3 sequence is 15 residues long.

Points on this clonotype: One junction end disagrees with the germline gene, perhaps due to a read error. This sequence joins TRBV6-6 and TRBJ1-1, with TRBD1 matching over 8 bases. This CDR3 contains 13 residues. Germline V lookup: CDR1 MNHNY, CDR2 SVGAGI (reference sequence). CDR3 sequence (DNA): TGTGTCAGCAGCCAGACAGGGGTCACTGAAGCTTTCTTT. It is translated as CVSSQTGVTEAFF.

With regard to this clonotype: A junction end diverges from the germline sequence, so it may reflect a read error. The V and J genes are TRBV11-2 and TRBJ2-7; the D is unclear. Germline V CDR1 and CDR2: SGHAT, FQNNGV. The CDR3 totals 15 residues. CDR3 protein: CVSSSGWFYAREQYF. The CDR3 region has the DNA TGTGTCAGCAGCTCCGGATGGTTTTACGCGCGCGAGCAGTACTTC.

This rearrangement joins TRBV5-6 to TRBJ2-3; 8 nucleotides match TRBD1. Trimming cost V 3 bases and J 5 bases; bases outside gene matches: 5. The V gene's germline CDR1 is SGHDT and CDR2 YYEEEE. The CDR3 has 14 residues. CDR3 nucleotides: TGTGCCAGCAGCTCGCAGGGGGCAATAGATACGCAGTATTTT. Protein sequence: CASSSQGAIDTQYF.

Within the sample, this clonotype is large. This sequence joins TRBV11-1 and TRBJ2-5, with 12 bases that match TRBD2. V trimming: 7 bases; J trimming: 4 bases; junction bases outside the gene matches: 7. CDR1 and CDR2 (germline): SGHAT, FQDESV (reference sequence). The CDR3 length is 15 residues. The CDR3 DNA reads TGTGCCAGCACCCTCACGGGACTAGCGGGAGAGACCCAGTACTTC. Amino acids: CASTLTGLAGETQYF.

This clonotype was recorded only once. The junction does not match germline at one end; this may be a read error. The rearrangement links TRBV6-2 or TRBV6-3 to TRBJ2-3; the D gene is possibly TRBD1 (6 bases). The CDR3 length is 14 residues. Germline-derived CDR1 and CDR2 are MNHEY and SVGEGT. The chain's CDR3 is CASTYRVATVTQYF. CDR3 nucleotide sequence: TGTGCCAGCACGTACAGGGTAGCCACAGTTACGCAGTATTTT.

As for this clonotype: Because the CDR3 is missing its conserved closing phenylalanine or tryptophan, this is likely a read error. V and J are TRBV19 and TRBJ2-2; possible D gene TRBD2, 6 bases. The CDR3 sequence is 14 residues long. The germline gives CDR1 LNHDA, CDR2 SQIVND (reference sequence). The V gene lost 9 bases and the J gene lost 4 bases, with 15 bases spanning the gap. As DNA, the CDR3 is TGTGCCAGCAGGCCCGTCGGGGGCACCGGGGAGCTGTTTATT. As protein: CASRPVGGTGELFI.

This sequence joins TRBV6-1 and TRBJ2-1; D assignment may be TRBD1 or TRBD2 (5 bases each). The V and J ends lost 3 bases and 11 bases respectively, with 14 bases between them. CDR3 size: 13 residues. From germline, CDR1 is MNHNS and CDR2 SASEGT. CDR3 bases: TGTGCCAGCAGTGAGAAGAGGGGCATTAAGCAGTTCTTC. The encoded protein is CASSEKRGIKQFF.

This clonotype appeared a single time. At one of its ends the junction is not consistent with the germline gene, which may arise from a read error. The rearrangement links TRBV6-6 to TRBJ1-5; 9 bases match TRBD1. This CDR3 has 15 residues. CDR1 and CDR2 from the germline V gene are MNHNY and SVGAGI (reference sequence). The CDR3 region has the DNA TGTGTCAGCAGTCTAAGTCCGACAGGGGGACAGCTCCAGCATTTT. As protein: CVSSLSPTGGQLQHF.

The chain combines TRBV10-3 with TRBJ1-2; possible D gene TRBD1, 5 bases. The CDR3 is made up of 13 amino acids. Germline CDR1 ENHRY, CDR2 SYGVKD. V lost 7 bases, J lost 2 bases, and 11 bases lay in between. DNA for the CDR3: TGTGCCATCATAGGGGATGCAAACTATGGCTACACCTTC. Its translation is CAIIGDANYGYTF.

For this clonotype: At one end the junction does not follow the germline gene, possibly because of a read error. V gene TRBV28 combines with J gene TRBJ2-7, with a possible D match to TRBD1 (5 bases). Germline V gives CDR1 MDHEN, CDR2 SYDVKM. The CDR3 loop spans 13 amino acids. This chain's CDR3 is CASNLQVPVGQYF. In nucleotides, the CDR3 is TGTGCCAGCAATTTACAGGTGCCCGTGGGGCAGTACTTC. The full variable domain, in which reference TRBV28 and TRBJ2-7 provide the parts outside the CDR3, is DVKVTQSSRYLVKRTGEKVFLECVQDMDHENMFWYRQDPGLGLRLIYFSYDVKMKEKGDIPEGYSVSREKKERFSLILESASTNQTSMYLCASNLQVPVGQYFGPGTRLTVT.